This TCR beta chain emerged from a study of tumor-infiltrating lymphocytes in localized non-small cell lung cancer. About the research overall: Patients included smokers and never-smokers with various histologies, some sampled after neoadjuvant chemotherapy.

The germline gives CDR1 ENHRY, CDR2 SYGVKD. With V trimmed by 6 bases and J by 3 bases, 6 bases remained unmatched. CDR3 length equals 15 residues. Libraries were prepared by immunoSEQ multiplex PCR; TCRdb keeps only in-frame clonotypes and omits some of them. The sample holds about 15,000 clones; less than 85% are singletons and the top ten take about 6.4%. Sequencing used lung tumor tissue. This receptor was identified in a human donor with non-small cell lung cancer. The chain carries TRBV10-3 and TRBJ1-3; 9 nucleotides line up with TRBD1. CDR3 sequence (DNA): TGTGCCATCAGATCACAGGGGGCATATGGAAACACCATATATTTT. This encodes CAIRSQGAYGNTIYF.